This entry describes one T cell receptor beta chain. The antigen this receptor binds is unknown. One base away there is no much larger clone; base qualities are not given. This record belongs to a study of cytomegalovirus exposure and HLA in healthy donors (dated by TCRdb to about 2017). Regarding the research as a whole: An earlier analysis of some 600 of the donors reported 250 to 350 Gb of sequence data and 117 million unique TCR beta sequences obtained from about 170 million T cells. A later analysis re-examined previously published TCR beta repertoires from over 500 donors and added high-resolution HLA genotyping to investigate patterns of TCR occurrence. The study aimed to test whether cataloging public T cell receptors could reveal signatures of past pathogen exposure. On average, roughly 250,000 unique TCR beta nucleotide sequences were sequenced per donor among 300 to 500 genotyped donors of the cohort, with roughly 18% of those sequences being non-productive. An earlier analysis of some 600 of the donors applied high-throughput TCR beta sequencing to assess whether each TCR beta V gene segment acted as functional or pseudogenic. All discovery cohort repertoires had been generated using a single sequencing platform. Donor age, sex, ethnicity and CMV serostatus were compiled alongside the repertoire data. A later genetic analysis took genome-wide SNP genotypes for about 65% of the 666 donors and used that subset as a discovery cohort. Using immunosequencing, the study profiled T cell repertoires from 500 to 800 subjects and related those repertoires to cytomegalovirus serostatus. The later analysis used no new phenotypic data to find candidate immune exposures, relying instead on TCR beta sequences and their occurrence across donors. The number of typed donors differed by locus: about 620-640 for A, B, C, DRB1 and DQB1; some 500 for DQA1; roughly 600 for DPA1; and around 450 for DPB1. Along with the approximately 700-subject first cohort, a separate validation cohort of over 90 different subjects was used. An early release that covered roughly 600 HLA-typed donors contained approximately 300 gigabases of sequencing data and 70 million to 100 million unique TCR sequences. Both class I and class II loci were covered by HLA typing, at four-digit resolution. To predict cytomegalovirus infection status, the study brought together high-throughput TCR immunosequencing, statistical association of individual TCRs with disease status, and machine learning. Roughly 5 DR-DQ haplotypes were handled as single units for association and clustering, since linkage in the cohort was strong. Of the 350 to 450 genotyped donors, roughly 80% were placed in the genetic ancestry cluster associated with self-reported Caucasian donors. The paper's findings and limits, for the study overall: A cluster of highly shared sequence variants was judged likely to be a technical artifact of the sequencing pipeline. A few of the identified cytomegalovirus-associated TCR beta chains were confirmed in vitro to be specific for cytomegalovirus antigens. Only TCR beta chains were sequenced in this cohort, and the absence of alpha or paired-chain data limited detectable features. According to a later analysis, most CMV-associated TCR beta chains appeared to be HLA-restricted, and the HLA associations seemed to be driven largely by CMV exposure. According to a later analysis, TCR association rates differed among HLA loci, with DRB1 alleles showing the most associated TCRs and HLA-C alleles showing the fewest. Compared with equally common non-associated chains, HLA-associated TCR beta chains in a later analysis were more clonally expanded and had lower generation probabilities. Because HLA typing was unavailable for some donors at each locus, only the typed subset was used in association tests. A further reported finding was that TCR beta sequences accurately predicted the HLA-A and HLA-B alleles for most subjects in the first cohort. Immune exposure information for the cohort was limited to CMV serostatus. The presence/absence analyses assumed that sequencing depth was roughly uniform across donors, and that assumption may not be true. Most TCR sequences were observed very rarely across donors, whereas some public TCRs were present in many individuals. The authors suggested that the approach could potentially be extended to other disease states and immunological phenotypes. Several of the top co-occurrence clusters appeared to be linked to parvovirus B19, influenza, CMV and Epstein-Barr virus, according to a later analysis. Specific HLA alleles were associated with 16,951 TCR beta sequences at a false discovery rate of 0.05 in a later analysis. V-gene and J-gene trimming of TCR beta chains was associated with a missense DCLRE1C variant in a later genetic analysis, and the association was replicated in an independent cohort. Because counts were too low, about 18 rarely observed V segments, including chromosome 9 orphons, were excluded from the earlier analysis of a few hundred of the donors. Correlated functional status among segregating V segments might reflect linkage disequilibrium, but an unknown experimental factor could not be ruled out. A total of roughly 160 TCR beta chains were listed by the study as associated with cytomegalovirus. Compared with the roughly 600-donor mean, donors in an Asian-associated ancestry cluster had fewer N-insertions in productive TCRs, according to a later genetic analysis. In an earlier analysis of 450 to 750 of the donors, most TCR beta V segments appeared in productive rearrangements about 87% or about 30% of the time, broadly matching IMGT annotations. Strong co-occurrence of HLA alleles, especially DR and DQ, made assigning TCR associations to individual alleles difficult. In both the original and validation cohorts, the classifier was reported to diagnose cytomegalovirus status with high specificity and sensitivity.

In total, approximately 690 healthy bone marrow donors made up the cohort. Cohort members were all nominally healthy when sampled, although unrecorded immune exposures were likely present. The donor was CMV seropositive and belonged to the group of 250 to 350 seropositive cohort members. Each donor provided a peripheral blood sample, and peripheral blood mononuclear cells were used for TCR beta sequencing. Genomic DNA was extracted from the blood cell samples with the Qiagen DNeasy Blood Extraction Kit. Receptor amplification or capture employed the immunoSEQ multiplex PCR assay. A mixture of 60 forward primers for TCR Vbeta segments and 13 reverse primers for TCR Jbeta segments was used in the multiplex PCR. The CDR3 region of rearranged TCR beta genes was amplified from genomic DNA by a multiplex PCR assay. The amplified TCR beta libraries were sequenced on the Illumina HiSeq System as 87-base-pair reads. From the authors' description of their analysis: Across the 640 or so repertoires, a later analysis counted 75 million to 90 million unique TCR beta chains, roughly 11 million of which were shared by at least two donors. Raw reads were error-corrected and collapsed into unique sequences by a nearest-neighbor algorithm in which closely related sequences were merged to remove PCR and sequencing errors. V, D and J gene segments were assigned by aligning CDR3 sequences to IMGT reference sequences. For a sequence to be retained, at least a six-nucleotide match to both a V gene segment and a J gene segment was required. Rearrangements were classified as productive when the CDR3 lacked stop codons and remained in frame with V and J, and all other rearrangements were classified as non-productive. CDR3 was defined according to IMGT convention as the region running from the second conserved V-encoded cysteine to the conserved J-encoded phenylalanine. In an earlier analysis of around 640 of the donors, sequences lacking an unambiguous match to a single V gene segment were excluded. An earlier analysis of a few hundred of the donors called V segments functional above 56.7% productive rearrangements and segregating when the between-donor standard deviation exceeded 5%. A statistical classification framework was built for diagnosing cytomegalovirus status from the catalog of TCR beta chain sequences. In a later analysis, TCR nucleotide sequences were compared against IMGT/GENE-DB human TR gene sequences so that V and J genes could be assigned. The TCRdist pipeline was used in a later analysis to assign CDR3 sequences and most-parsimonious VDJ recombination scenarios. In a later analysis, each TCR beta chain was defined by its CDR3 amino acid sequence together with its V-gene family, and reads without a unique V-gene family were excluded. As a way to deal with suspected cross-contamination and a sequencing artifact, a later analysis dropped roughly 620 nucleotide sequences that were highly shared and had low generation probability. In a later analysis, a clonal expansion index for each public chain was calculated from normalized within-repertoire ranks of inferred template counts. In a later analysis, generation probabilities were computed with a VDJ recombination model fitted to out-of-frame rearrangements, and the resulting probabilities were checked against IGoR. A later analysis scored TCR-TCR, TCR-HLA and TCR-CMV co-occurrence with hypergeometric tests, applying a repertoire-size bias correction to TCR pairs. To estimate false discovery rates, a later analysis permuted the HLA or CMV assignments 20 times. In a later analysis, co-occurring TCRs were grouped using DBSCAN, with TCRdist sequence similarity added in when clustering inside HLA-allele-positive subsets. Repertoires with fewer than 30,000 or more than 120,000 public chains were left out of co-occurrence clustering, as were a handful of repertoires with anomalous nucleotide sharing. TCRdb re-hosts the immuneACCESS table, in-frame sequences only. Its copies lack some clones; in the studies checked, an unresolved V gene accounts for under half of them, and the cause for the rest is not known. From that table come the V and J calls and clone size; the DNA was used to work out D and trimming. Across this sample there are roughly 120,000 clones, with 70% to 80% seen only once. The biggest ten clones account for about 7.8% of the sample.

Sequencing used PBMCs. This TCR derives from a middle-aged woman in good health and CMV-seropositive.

CDR3 protein: CATRTGDLLPRGQETQYF. The sequenced DNA is TGTGCCACCAGGACAGGGGACCTCCTACCCCGGGGACAAGAGACCCAGTACTTC. The chain was built from TRBV2 and TRBJ2-5; 9 bases in between match TRBD1. The CDR3, from cysteine to phenylalanine, totals 18 residues. Only CDR3 DNA remains: 54 bases, in frame from the first base. From V the trimming removes 10 bases and from J it removes 2 bases, while the gene matches leave 20 bases of the junction unaccounted for. The germline V gene specifies SNHLY as CDR1 and FYNNEI as CDR2.